The source of this TCR beta chain is a study of spatial heterogeneity in lung cancer. Overall study context: Across the raw uncorrected reads, a unique TCR and UMI combination was observed, on average, more than ten times.

A distinct unique molecular identifier was carried by each TCR cDNA molecule. TCRdb recomputed calls from the 5' RACE reads with MiXCR, one row per CDR3 protein. Of 35,000 or so distinct CDR3 sequences in the sample, 5.2% were seen once. This clonotype was observed a handful of times. Time point specified: sample taken at primary tumor resection. Whole RNA, which was extracted from tumor, nontumor lung tissue or frozen PBMC, was sequenced without any cell sorting. The cohort: under 80 early-stage, untreated non-small cell lung cancer patients. The CDR3 runs to 15 residues. V dropped 3 bases and J dropped 4 bases, with 13 bases sitting between them. In germline, CDR1 is SGHVS, CDR2 FQNEAQ.

Material: PBMCs, obtained at surgery. The chain is built from TRBV7-8 and TRBJ2-1; D possibly uses TRBD1 or TRBD2 (6 bases each). The receptor was isolated from a female donor with early-stage non-small cell lung cancer. CDR3 loop: CASSLRGVVYNEQFF. DNA for the CDR3: TGTGCCAGCAGCTTGAGGGGGGTCGTATACAATGAGCAGTTCTTC.